Sequencing of this T cell receptor beta chain was carried out in a study of T-cell memory formation after mild COVID-19. This clonotype was recorded many times. Its antigen is not known. The CDR3 sequence is 16 residues long. V trimming: 2 bases; J trimming: 2 bases; junction bases outside the gene matches: 5. Germline assignment: CDR1 MNHNY and CDR2 SVGAGI (reference sequence). Points from the study as a whole: Clones shrinking from day 15 to 85 showed even CD4/CD8 mixes; later expanders tilted CD4+. Pre-infection memory contained some responding clones, which suggested that cross-reactive memory had joined.

5'RACE primed from the constant segment yielded TCR alpha and TCR beta cDNA libraries bearing sample barcodes and UMIs. TCRdb passed the 5' RACE reads through MiXCR, listing each CDR3 protein once. The repertoire includes more than 300,000 distinct CDR3 sequences, about 13% of them detected once, and approximately 22% sits in the top ten. Sequenced input: PBMCs or a T cell subset sorted from them (not recorded which). The rearrangement links TRBV6-6 to TRBJ1-3; TRBD1 agrees at 8 bases. The TCR originated in a man younger than 35 who had mild COVID-19 (a few samples of this study predate the infection). Cell type and time point are not known. CDR3 DNA: TGTGCCAGCAGTTACATGCAGGGGGCGACTGGAAACACCATATATTTT. It specifies CASSYMQGATGNTIYF.